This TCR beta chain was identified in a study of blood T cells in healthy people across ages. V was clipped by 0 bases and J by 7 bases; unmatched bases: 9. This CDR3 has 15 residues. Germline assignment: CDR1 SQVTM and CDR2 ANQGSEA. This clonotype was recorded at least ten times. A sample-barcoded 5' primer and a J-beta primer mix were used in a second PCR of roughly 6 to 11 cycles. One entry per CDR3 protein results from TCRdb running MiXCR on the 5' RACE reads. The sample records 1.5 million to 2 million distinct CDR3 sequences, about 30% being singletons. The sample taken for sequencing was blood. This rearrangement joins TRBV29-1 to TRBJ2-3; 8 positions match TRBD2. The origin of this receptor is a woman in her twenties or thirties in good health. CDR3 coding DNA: TGCAGCGTTGAAGATGGGGCGGGAGGAGGCAATACGCAGTATTTT. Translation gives CSVEDGAGGGNTQYF.